The T cell receptor beta chain under discussion was sequenced for a study of breast tumors, draining lymph nodes, adjacent tissues. The sample holds a few counts of this clonotype. Its antigen is as yet unknown. Breast cancer patients provided tissue from their axillary draining lymph nodes. The V gene lost 2 bases and the J gene lost 3 bases, with 16 bases spanning the gap. Germline CDR1 is MNHNS and CDR2 is SASEGT. The CDR3 is made up of 16 amino acids. TCRdb independently ran MiXCR on the multiplex PCR reads; one entry per CDR3 protein. The sample has approximately 140,000 distinct CDR3 sequences, 32% seen once. General observations from the study: That most tumor T cells come from lymph nodes remained unproven. Tumor TCR diversity was below lymph nodes but above nontumor tissue.

Sequencing was performed on axillary lymph node tissue. The chain uses TRBV6-1 and TRBJ1-1; tentative D call: TRBD1 (5 bases). This receptor was obtained from a female donor with breast cancer. Some clones in this sample may be carry-over from other donors' samples. The CDR3 sequence is CASSESQGWSYTEAFF. The CDR3 DNA is TGTGCCAGCAGTGAATCCCAGGGATGGTCGTACACTGAAGCTTTCTTT.